The TCR beta chain under discussion was sequenced for a study of T cells in narcolepsy. Study-wide context: Donors had narcolepsy type 1 or type 2, or were healthy controls.

The CDR3 consists of 11 residues. Germline CDR1 and CDR2: MNHEY and SVGAGI. This clone was observed a few times. Its antigen is undetermined. Study observations and caveats: HCRT-specific and TRIB2-specific autoreactive clonotypes appeared among same-patient CSF and blood CD4+ clonotypes. Healthy controls reportedly lacked the autoreactive clonotypes serially found in patients' blood.

Data came from immunoSEQ multiplex PCR; TCRdb stores just in-frame clones and leaves some out. The sample holds tens of thousands of clones, almost 85% seen once. The chain joins TRBV6-5 to TRBJ1-1; 7 bases fit TRBD1. This TCR came from a human donor with narcolepsy. Sequencing used CD45RA- memory CD4+ T cells from PBMCs. CDR3 nucleotides: TGTACCGTCCAGGGGGACACTGAAGCTTTCTTT. Protein product: CTVQGDTEAFF.